The source of this TCR beta chain is a study of CD8 T cells in ankylosing spondylitis. General study points: Enrichment of disease-linked clones was reportedly significant in matched ankylosing spondylitis synovial fluid. Characteristic, it appeared, of ankylosing spondylitis blood was a TCR beta motif of about eight highly homologous variants. Clones linked to disease, bearing a CD8+ phenotype, were relatively rare in peripheral blood.

For TCR beta, libraries came from quantitative 5'-RACE with molecular barcodes. TCRdb processed the 5' RACE reads anew with MiXCR; each CDR3 protein has one entry. The data show some 240,000 distinct CDR3 sequences, roughly a quarter seen once. V dropped 3 bases and J dropped 1 base, with 9 bases sitting between them. Germline V gene sequence: CDR1 DFQATT, CDR2 SNEGSKA (reference sequence). This CDR3 is built from 13 residues. Ten or more counts support this clonotype. Its antigen is unidentified. The receptor was derived from a male donor with ankylosing spondylitis or in good health (not recorded which). Sequencing was carried out using blood, either unsorted or a sorted T cell fraction (not recorded which). The chain carries TRBV20-1 and TRBJ2-5; tentatively, D is TRBD2 (5 bases). CDR3 bases: TGCAGTGCTAGTTCCGGAGGCCAAGAGACCCAGTACTTC. This encodes CSASSGGQETQYF.